This record looks at one TCR beta chain sequence and its context. The sample originates from a study of control samples from healthy donors and cancer patients. V was pared by 5 bases and J by 1 base, with 1 base of the junction left unmatched. Germline V gene sequence: CDR1 SNHLY, CDR2 FYNNEI. This CDR3 spans 14 amino acids. Generated by immunoSEQ multiplex PCR, the TCRdb table keeps only in-frame clones and is missing some. Of 6,500 to 7,000 clones in the sample, roughly 80% were seen once. This receptor was identified in a male donor with melanoma. Sequenced material: formalin-fixed, paraffin-embedded tissue. This chain joins TRBV2 and TRBJ2-1; 8 nucleotides match TRBD1. The CDR3 DNA follows: TGTGCCAGCAGTACAGGGGGTTCCTACAATGAGCAGTTCTTC. Protein sequence: CASSTGGSYNEQFF.